One sample yielded the 18 T cell receptor beta chains listed below, sequenced in a study of shared T cell receptors in the human thymus. Using immunoSEQ multiplex PCR, the repertoire was profiled, and TCRdb retains in-frame clones only, with some absent. In the table there are 650,000 to 950,000 clones, 80% to 90% of which are singletons. These data are also associated with another study on human thymus T cells.

Source material: thymocytes. These receptors originate from a girl under three years old with a congenital heart defect.

The V gene is TRBV4-1, the J gene TRBJ2-2, with 7 bases lining up with TRBD2. CDR1 is MGHRA, CDR2 YSYEKL, per germline. The CDR3 has 16 amino acids. Trimming cost V 5 bases and J 0 bases; bases outside gene matches: 6. The CDR3, as DNA: TGCGCCAGCAGCGGACCCCTAGCGGCGAACACCGGGGAGCTGTTTTTT. It yields the protein CASSGPLAANTGELFF.

The gene calls are TRBV7-9 and TRBJ1-2; 9 nucleotides line up with TRBD1. Trimming removed 5 bases from V and 7 bases from J; junction bases left unmatched: 14. The germline V gene encodes CDR1 SEHNR and CDR2 FQNEAQ (reference sequence). The CDR3 extends over 16 amino acids. In nucleotides, the CDR3 is TGTGCCAGCAGCACCTACTGGGACAGGGAGGGGGCTGGCTACACCTTC. This translates into CASSTYWDREGAGYTF.

This chain connects TRBV10-3 to TRBJ1-1; D is undetermined. This CDR3 comprises 12 residues. V lost 10 bases, J lost 1 base, and 10 bases lay in between. The germline gives CDR1 ENHRY, CDR2 SYGVKD. The CDR3: CATQRENTEAFF. The CDR3 DNA sequence: TGTGCCACCCAACGGGAGAACACTGAAGCTTTCTTT.

This chain uses TRBV27 with TRBJ2-1; 8 nucleotides line up with TRBD1. The germline CDR1 and CDR2 sequences are MNHEY and SMNVEV (reference sequence). The CDR3 has 15 residues. With V trimmed by 8 bases and J by 9 bases, 15 bases remained unmatched. The CDR3 bases are TGTGCCAGCTCTGCCCGGACAGGGCTGGGGGGTGAGCAGTTCTTC. It is translated as CASSARTGLGGEQFF.

The V gene is TRBV6-1, the J gene TRBJ1-5, with D tentatively TRBD1 (6 bases). The germline V gene encodes CDR1 MNHNS and CDR2 SASEGT. The CDR3 runs to 18 residues. The germline V and J ends were trimmed by 2 bases and 7 bases, with 24 bases remaining between them. The CDR3 here is CASSERGSNRVLWQPQHF. CDR3 nucleotides: TGTGCCAGCAGTGAACGAGGGTCGAACAGGGTGCTTTGGCAGCCCCAGCATTTT.

The V and J genes are TRBV10-1 and TRBJ2-5; weak D call: TRBD2 (5 bases). This CDR3 spans 17 amino acids. V was trimmed by 2 bases and J by 7 bases, leaving 23 bases between them. Germline V gene sequence: CDR1 WNHNN, CDR2 SYGVQD (reference sequence). CDR3 sequence (DNA): TGCGCCAGCAGTGAGGGTTCGCCCCCAGGCGGGCCCTTGACCCAGTACTTC. This codes for CASSEGSPPGGPLTQYF.

The chain links TRBV2 to TRBJ1-1; 8 bases agree with TRBD1. V shed 2 bases and J 5 bases; nucleotides not matched to a gene: 7. The CDR3 sequence is 15 residues long. Germline V lookup: CDR1 SNHLY, CDR2 FYNNEI. CDR3 coding DNA: TGTGCCAGCAGTGAAAGCCCCAGGGGGCAGACTGAAGCTTTCTTT. Encoded protein: CASSESPRGQTEAFF.

V gene TRBV5-4 combines with J gene TRBJ2-1, with no clear D. The CDR3 covers 15 residues. Germline assignment: CDR1 SGHNT and CDR2 YYREEE (reference sequence). Deletions cut 2 bases from V and 4 bases from J, with 13 bases between. The CDR3 sequence: CASSLVGQTYNEQFF. The CDR3 DNA sequence: TGTGCCAGCAGCTTAGTGGGCCAAACTTACAATGAGCAGTTCTTC.

This clone showed up just a few times. Here the CDR3 DNA reads TGTGCCAGTAGTATAGTCGCCAGCGGGGGATACAATGAGCAGTTCTTC. This sequence encodes CASSIVASGGYNEQFF. The chain combines TRBV19 with TRBJ2-1; 8 nucleotides agree with TRBD2. Germline loops: CDR1 LNHDA, CDR2 SQIVND (reference sequence). This CDR3 region has 16 residues. With 1 base clipped from V and 4 bases from J, the junction kept 6 bases outside the gene matches.

The chain joins TRBV7-3 to TRBJ2-1; 12 bases line up with TRBD2. Trimming took 5 bases from V and 5 from J; bases not matched to a gene: 13. The length of the CDR3 is 18 residues. CDR1 is SGHTA and CDR2 is FQGTGA in the germline V gene. The CDR3 here is CASSQLLRLAGDDNEQFF. In nucleotides, the CDR3 is TGTGCCAGCAGCCAACTATTACGACTAGCGGGGGATGACAATGAGCAGTTCTTC.

The chain couples TRBV4-1 to TRBJ2-3; TRBD2 is a possible D gene (6 bases). V was clipped by 1 base and J by 4 bases, with 9 bases between them. The germline gives CDR1 MGHRA, CDR2 YSYEKL. The CDR3 runs to 14 residues. The CDR3 DNA is TGCGCCAGCAGCCAAGGGGCGGGGTCAGATACGCAGTATTTT. Translated: CASSQGAGSDTQYF.

This clone has a single count. The rearrangement links TRBV29-1 to TRBJ2-5, with a tentative D call TRBD1 (6 bases). In germline, CDR1 is SQVTM, CDR2 ANQGSEA. Trimming removed 2 bases from V and 0 bases from J, with 10 bases in between. This CDR3 is built from 14 residues. The CDR3: CSVEWTAYQETQYF. The CDR3 coding sequence is TGCAGCGTTGAATGGACAGCCTACCAAGAGACCCAGTACTTC.

This chain connects TRBV19 to TRBJ2-1, with 10 bases that match TRBD2. There are 15 residues in the CDR3. CDR1 LNHDA and CDR2 SQIVND come from the germline V gene (reference sequence). V shed 6 bases, J shed 2 bases, and the junction held 4 bases outside the gene matches. This CDR3 is CASSESGGAYNEQFF. In DNA, the CDR3 is TGTGCCAGTAGCGAAAGCGGGGGGGCCTACAATGAGCAGTTCTTC.

In its sample, this clone was seen once. The V gene is TRBV5-1, the J gene TRBJ1-2; a weak D match, TRBD1 (5 bases). The CDR3 runs to 13 residues. The V end lost 0 bases, the J end lost 4 bases, and 7 bases lay between the germline ends. Germline CDR1 SGHRS, CDR2 YFSETQ. As DNA, the CDR3 is TGCGCCAGCAGCTTGGGGGGGGGCTATGGCTACACCTTC. It codes for CASSLGGGYGYTF.

Written as DNA, the CDR3 is TGTGCCAGCAGTCCCACGGAGGGGACCCAGTACTTC. It codes for CASSPTEGTQYF. The chain carries TRBV28 and TRBJ2-5; D may be TRBD2 (6 bases). V lost 5 bases, J lost 7 bases, and 11 bases lay in between. This CDR3 contains 12 residues. Per the germline V gene, CDR1 is MDHEN and CDR2 is SYDVKM.

V usage is TRBV30 and J usage is TRBJ2-1; a weak D match, TRBD1 (5 bases). The CDR3 runs to 13 residues. Deletions cut 3 bases from V and 7 bases from J, with 13 bases between. Germline CDR1 and CDR2: GTSNPN and SVGIG (reference sequence). The DNA of the CDR3 is TGTGCCTGGAGCGTAGGGGCGCAAAATGAGCAGTTCTTC. It specifies CAWSVGAQNEQFF. Filled out from reference TRBV30 and TRBJ2-1, the complete variable domain reads SQTIHQWPATLVQPVGSPLSLECTVEGTSNPNLYWYRQAAGRGLQLLFYSVGIGQISSEVPQNLSASRPQDRQFILSSKKLLLSDSGFYLCAWSVGAQNEQFFGPGTRLTVL.

The V and J genes are TRBV28 and TRBJ1-1, with D perhaps TRBD1 (5 bases). The V gene's germline CDR1 is MDHEN and CDR2 SYDVKM. V lost 1 base to trimming and J lost 9 bases, with 12 bases between them. The CDR3 covers 13 residues. The DNA of the CDR3 is TGTGCCAGCAGTTTATACGGTCGGGGGAAAGCTTTCTTT. Protein product: CASSLYGRGKAFF.

This sequence joins TRBV2 and TRBJ2-7; maybe TRBD1 (6 bases). The germline V and J ends were trimmed by 7 bases and 5 bases, with 15 bases remaining between them. The CDR3 totals 13 residues. Germline CDR1 and CDR2: SNHLY and FYNNEI. The CDR3 loop is CASTNPTGHEQYF. DNA of the CDR3: TGTGCCAGCACCAACCCTACAGGGCACGAGCAGTACTTC.